Each of the 20 T cell receptor beta chains below was sequenced from the same sample in a study of identical twins. TCRdb reprocessed the 5' RACE reads with MiXCR, giving one entry per CDR3 protein. The sample shows roughly 1,500,000 distinct CDR3 sequences, roughly 35% of them seen only once. The sample taken for sequencing was cord blood. These receptors came from a newborn girl in good health.

V usage is TRBV20-1 and J usage is TRBJ2-1; D remains unclear. Trimming took off 6 bases at V and 6 bases at J, with 12 bases between the two ends. The CDR3 contains 12 residues. The V gene's germline CDR1 is DFQATT and CDR2 SNEGSKA (reference sequence). The CDR3 loop is CSAEGPINEQFF. In nucleotides, the CDR3 is TGCAGTGCAGAAGGACCGATCAATGAGCAGTTCTTC.

In this sample, this clonotype turned up a few times. The rearrangement links TRBV2 to TRBJ2-4; TRBD1 matches 7 bases. The J call may not be correct, given that the DNA end is closer to TRBJ2-7. Germline assignment: CDR1 SNHLY and CDR2 FYNNEI. This CDR3 has 13 residues. The CDR3 DNA sequence: TGTGCCAGCAGTCCGCTTACAGGGGACGAGCAGTACTTC. It specifies CASSPLTGDEQYF.

Regarding this clonotype: Relative to the germline gene, one junction end is altered; a read error may explain this. This sequence joins TRBV7-8 and TRBJ2-1; TRBD1 matches at 7 bases. The germline V gene has CDR1 SGHVS and CDR2 FQNEAQ. The CDR3 loop spans 16 amino acids. The CDR3 sequence: CASSSLRGFTYNEQSF. In DNA, the CDR3 is TGTGCCAGCAGCAGCCTCAGGGGGTTCACCTACAATGAGCAGTCCTTC.

This clonotype was seen just once. The CDR3 DNA reads TGCAGCGTTAATCCCCAGCCTCGTCACAATGAGCAGTTCTTC. It codes for CSVNPQPRHNEQFF. This chain uses TRBV29-1 with TRBJ2-1, with D uncertain. CDR1 is SQVTM and CDR2 is ANQGSEA in the germline V gene. The CDR3 runs 14 residues. Trimming shortened V by 5 bases and J by 5 bases, and 16 bases separated the two germline ends.

On this clonotype itself: One junction end does not reproduce the germline sequence, and a read error may be involved. The V gene is TRBV5-1, the J gene TRBJ2-3, with D possibly matching TRBD2 (6 bases). The CDR3 totals 10 residues. CDR1 is SGHRS and CDR2 is YFSETQ in the germline V gene. CDR3 protein: CAGGSDTQYF. The CDR3 bases are TGTGCTGGGGGGTCAGATACGCAGTATTTT.

The chain employs TRBV6-5 and TRBJ1-1, with D unclear. CDR3 length equals 15 residues. Trimming removed 2 bases from V and 4 bases from J, with 14 bases in between. Germline CDR1 and CDR2: MNHEY and SVGAGI. CDR3: CASSYRGGWITEAFF. DNA for the CDR3: TGTGCCAGCAGTTACCGCGGAGGGTGGATCACTGAAGCTTTCTTT.

The chain couples TRBV9 to TRBJ2-7; TRBD2 is a possible D gene (5 bases). The ends were cut back, 0 bases at V and 1 base at J, with 11 bases in the middle. This CDR3 spans 15 amino acids. From germline, CDR1 is SGDLS and CDR2 YYNGEE. CDR3 coding DNA: TGTGCCAGCAGCGTAGGGCAGACTAAATCCTACGAGCAGTACTTC. This sequence encodes CASSVGQTKSYEQYF.

This chain connects TRBV12-3 or TRBV12-4 to TRBJ2-5; the match to TRBD2 covers 9 bases. Losses at the gene ends were 6 bases for V and 2 bases for J; bases not matched to a gene: 16. The CDR3 has 18 amino acids. CDR3 loop: CASSHFPLAGPLQETQYF. The CDR3, as DNA: TGTGCCAGCAGCCACTTCCCCCTAGCGGGGCCCTTACAAGAGACCCAGTACTTC.

This chain uses TRBV5-1 with TRBJ2-5; 8 bases map to TRBD2. Per germline, CDR1 SGHRS and CDR2 YFSETQ. There are 15 residues in the CDR3. Trimming at V came to 1 base and at J to 11 bases, leaving 13 bases not matched to a gene. The CDR3 DNA is TGCGCCAGCAGCTTGACACCATGGACTAGCAATGAGCAGTACTTC. Translated, it gives CASSLTPWTSNEQYF.

The genes are TRBV27 and TRBJ1-2; D is possibly TRBD1 (6 bases). The germline V and J ends were trimmed by 2 bases and 4 bases, with 14 bases remaining between them. Germline CDR1 reads MNHEY; CDR2 reads SMNVEV (reference sequence). The CDR3 contains 15 residues. The CDR3 DNA reads TGTGCCAGCAGTTTAGGACAGAAGGCTAGCTATGGCTACACCTTC. It yields the protein CASSLGQKASYGYTF.

The chain employs TRBV10-3 and TRBJ1-4; no definite D call. Between the trimmed V and J ends, which lost 6 bases and 8 bases, there was a span of 16 bases. CDR3 length: 14 amino acids. Germline V CDR1 and CDR2: ENHRY, SYGVKD. CDR3 DNA sequence: TGTGCCATCAGGGCTGACAACGGCGGCGAAAAACTGTTTTTT. Encoded protein: CAIRADNGGEKLFF.

This clonotype was observed a handful of times. V and J are TRBV3-1 and TRBJ1-1, with D tentatively TRBD1 (6 bases). CDR3 length: 12 amino acids. V was pared by 7 bases and J by 5 bases, with 11 bases between. Per germline, CDR1 LGHDT and CDR2 YNNKEL (reference sequence). The DNA of the CDR3 is TGTGCCAGCATCTCAAGGGGGACTGAAGCTTTCTTT. It yields the protein CASISRGTEAFF.

The chain combines TRBV5-1 with TRBJ2-3; D uncertain. The CDR3 extends over 15 amino acids. From germline, CDR1 is SGHRS and CDR2 YFSETQ. The V end was cut by 0 bases, the J end by 2 bases, with 10 bases between. CDR3 DNA sequence: TGCGCCAGCAGCTTGGGGCTAGGATTCACAGATACGCAGTATTTT. Amino acid sequence: CASSLGLGFTDTQYF.

In its sample, this clonotype was seen a few times. The chain employs TRBV20-1 and TRBJ2-1, with 9 bases fitting TRBD2. The CDR3 length is 15 residues. Germline CDR1 and CDR2: DFQATT and SNEGSKA (reference sequence). V lost 3 bases, J lost 3 bases, and 6 bases stayed unmatched. The CDR3 loop reads CSARFGTSFYNEQFF. The CDR3 nucleotides read TGCAGTGCTAGGTTCGGGACTAGCTTCTACAATGAGCAGTTCTTC.

The V and J genes are TRBV5-1 and TRBJ1-1; 7 positions agree with TRBD1. The CDR3 sequence is 14 residues long. Trimming removed 3 bases from V and 4 bases from J; junction bases left unmatched: 6. CDR1 SGHRS and CDR2 YFSETQ come from the germline V gene. This CDR3 reads CASSWGQMATEAFF. The CDR3 DNA is TGCGCCAGCAGCTGGGGACAGATGGCCACTGAAGCTTTCTTT. Filled out from reference TRBV5-1 and TRBJ1-1, the complete variable domain reads KAGVTQTPRYLIKTRGQQVTLSCSPISGHRSVSWYQQTPGQGLQFLFEYFSETQRNKGNFPGRFSGRQFSNSRSEMNVSTLELGDSALYLCASSWGQMATEAFFGQGTRLTVV.

The rearrangement uses TRBV24-1 and TRBJ2-5, with D uncertain. V lost 3 bases and J lost 1, with 11 bases in between. Germline V CDR1 and CDR2: KGHDR, SFDVKD. CDR3 length equals 15 residues. CDR3 nucleotide sequence: TGTGCCACCAGTGATCCAGACACCCCCCAAGAGACCCAGTACTTC. Protein sequence: CATSDPDTPQETQYF.

The chain combines TRBV3-1 with TRBJ2-7; TRBD2 matches 9 bases. Looked up from germline, CDR1 is LGHDT and CDR2 is YNNKEL (reference sequence). CDR3 length: 14 amino acids. V was clipped by 1 base and J by 7 bases; unmatched bases: 5. CDR3 bases: TGTGCCAGCAGCCAAGTTCTAGCGGGGATTGAGCAGTACTTC. Amino acids: CASSQVLAGIEQYF.

CDR3 in DNA: TGTGCCAGCAGCCAAAGGGACCGGCCAAGTTGGGAGTATTTT. Translated: CASSQRDRPSWEYF. The rearrangement links TRBV16 to TRBJ2-3; D is possibly TRBD1 or TRBD2 (5 bases each). The V gene lost 2 bases and the J gene lost 13 bases, with 19 bases spanning the gap. CDR1 is KGHSY, CDR2 FQNENV, per germline. The CDR3 runs to 14 residues.

V usage is TRBV7-2 and J usage is TRBJ1-5; D unresolved. CDR3 length equals 15 residues. Trimming took 3 bases from V and 4 from J, leaving 13 bases between them. The germline gives CDR1 SGHTA, CDR2 FQGNSA. The CDR3 protein is CASSLKFGSNQPQHF. In DNA form, the CDR3 reads TGTGCCAGCAGCTTGAAGTTCGGCAGTAATCAGCCCCAGCATTTT.

The V and J genes are TRBV14 and TRBJ2-1; 14 nucleotides match TRBD2. J lost 10 bases, V lost 0 bases, and 8 bases had no gene match. CDR1 and CDR2 (germline): SGHDN, FVKESK. The CDR3 runs to 17 residues. CDR3 DNA sequence: TGTGCCAGCAGCCAAGAAGGGGGGACTAGCGGGAGAAACGAGCAGTTCTTC. Translated, it gives CASSQEGGTSGRNEQFF.